This is a list of T cell receptor beta chains from one sample in a study of graft-versus-host responses after intestinal transplantation. TCRdb's table, derived via immunoSEQ multiplex PCR, lists solely in-frame clones and lacks some. The profile shows tens of thousands of clones, around 92% of them singletons. Antigens for these TCRs are unknown. Material: unstimulated CD4+ T cells sorted from spleen or lymph node cells, obtained before transplant. The receptor source for this set is a human donor who was the organ donor for an intestinal transplant. Each CDR3 is given with its conserved first and last residue. D genes are given only for firm matches. Only some rows state a clone size, as once, few, many or a class for expanded clones.

TRBV6-1	TRBJ2-1	once	TRBD1	CATDRTGGNEQFF	TGTGCCACGGATAGGACAGGGGGGAATGAGCAGTTCTTC
TRBV19	TRBJ2-1	.	TRBD2	CASSTELAGGIGEQFF	TGTGCCAGTAGTACTGAACTAGCGGGGGGCATAGGGGAGCAGTTCTTC
TRBV13	TRBJ1-2	.	.	CASSPRLSYGYTF	TGTGCCAGCAGCCCCCGACTGAGCTATGGCTACACCTTC
TRBV5-4	TRBJ1-1	.	TRBD1	CASSSKTGGTEAFF	TGTGCCAGCAGCTCAAAGACAGGGGGCACTGAAGCTTTCTTT
TRBV2	TRBJ2-7	.	.	CASRGAKTYEQYF	TGTGCCAGCAGGGGGGCGAAAACCTACGAGCAGTACTTC
TRBV5-1	TRBJ2-7	.	TRBD1	CASSTSGTVNYEQYF	TGCGCCAGCAGCACTAGTGGGACAGTGAACTACGAGCAGTACTTC
TRBV6-5	TRBJ1-3	.	TRBD1	CASRDRGSGNTIYF	TGTGCCAGCAGGGACAGGGGCTCTGGAAACACCATATATTTT
TRBV5-1	TRBJ2-1	.	TRBD2	CASSLPGLAGANEQFF	TGCGCCAGCAGCTTGCCCGGACTAGCGGGAGCCAATGAGCAGTTCTTC
TRBV30	TRBJ2-2	.	.	CAWSTGNTGELFF	TGTGCCTGGAGCACAGGGAACACCGGGGAGCTGTTTTTT
TRBV25-1	TRBJ2-2	.	TRBD2	CASSRTSGSSGELFF	TGTGCCAGCAGTAGGACTAGCGGGAGTTCCGGGGAGCTGTTTTTT
TRBV28	TRBJ2-7	.	TRBD1	CASSWGTGRESYEQYF	TGTGCCAGCAGTTGGGGGACAGGGAGGGAGTCCTACGAGCAGTACTTC
TRBV30	TRBJ2-7	.	TRBD2	CACRTSGTYEQYF	TGTGCCTGCAGGACTAGCGGGACCTACGAGCAGTACTTC
TRBV5-6	TRBJ1-1	.	.	CASSLVGVGTEAFF	TGTGCCAGCAGCTTGGTAGGGGTGGGCACTGAAGCTTTCTTT
TRBV27	TRBJ1-2	once	.	CASSFLGTRLYGYTF	TGTGCCAGCAGTTTCCTCGGGACAAGACTATATGGCTACACCTTC
TRBV19	TRBJ2-3	once	TRBD2	CASSIGTSQITLVGDTQYF	TGTGCCAGTAGTATCGGGACTAGCCAGATTACCTTGGTCGGAGATACGCAGTATTTT
TRBV15	TRBJ1-4	.	TRBD1	CATSRGTGGANEKLFF	TGTGCCACCAGCAGAGGGACAGGGGGAGCTAATGAAAAACTGTTTTTT
TRBV7-9	TRBJ2-6	.	.	CASSLGDTYSGANVLTF	TGTGCCAGCAGCTTGGGGGACACCTACTCTGGGGCCAACGTCCTGACTTTC
TRBV29-1	TRBJ2-3	.	TRBD1	CSAQAFTGGDTQYF	TGCAGCGCACAGGCCTTTACAGGGGGAGATACGCAGTATTTT
TRBV6-6	TRBJ1-2	few	.	CASRAETVAYGYTF	TGTGCCAGCAGAGCAGAGACAGTAGCCTATGGCTACACCTTC
TRBV30	TRBJ2-1	few	.	CAWAGDNEQFF	TGTGCCTGGGCCGGGGACAATGAGCAGTTCTTC
TRBV28	TRBJ2-7	.	TRBD2	CASSWGVGDYYEQYF	TGTGCCAGCAGTTGGGGGGTGGGGGACTACTACGAGCAGTACTTC
TRBV15	TRBJ2-1	.	.	CATVGGVRHEQFF	TGTGCCACCGTAGGGGGGGTCAGGCATGAGCAGTTCTTC
TRBV15	TRBJ2-1	.	TRBD2	CATNREPSGRALRDEQFF	TGTGCCACCAACCGCGAACCTAGCGGGAGGGCCTTGCGCGATGAGCAGTTCTTC
TRBV15	TRBJ2-1	few	TRBD2	CATSRDQLASYNEQFF	TGTGCCACCAGCAGAGATCAACTAGCGAGTTACAATGAGCAGTTCTTC
TRBV27	TRBJ1-5	.	TRBD1	CASRFQGAGEQPQHF	TGTGCCAGCAGATTCCAGGGGGCAGGGGAACAGCCCCAGCATTTT
TRBV10-2	TRBJ2-1	.	.	CASSGRSYNEQFF	TGCGCCAGCAGTGGCAGATCCTACAATGAGCAGTTCTTC
TRBV28	TRBJ1-5	.	.	CASSRTVSNQPQHF	TGTGCCAGCAGTCGGACAGTTAGCAATCAGCCCCAGCATTTT
TRBV30	TRBJ2-5	.	.	CAWSLQETQYF	TGTGCCTGGAGCCTTCAAGAGACCCAGTACTTC
TRBV7-9	TRBJ1-2	.	TRBD1	CATPSGTGDGYTF	TGTGCCACACCATCCGGGACAGGGGACGGCTACACCTTC
TRBV28	TRBJ2-1	.	.	CASSSLYEQFF	TGTGCCAGCAGTTCTTTGTATGAGCAGTTCTTC
TRBV20-1	TRBJ2-5	.	.	CSGGEETQYF	TGCAGTGGGGGGGAAGAGACCCAGTACTTC
TRBV19	TRBJ2-1	.	TRBD1	CASSIPGQGSDEQFF	TGTGCCAGTAGTATCCCGGGACAGGGGTCCGATGAGCAGTTCTTC
TRBV2	TRBJ2-6	.	.	CASKSRTGTISGANVLTF	TGTGCCAGCAAATCGCGAACAGGGACAATCTCTGGGGCCAACGTCCTGACTTTC
TRBV7-8	TRBJ1-3	.	.	CASSPGGSGNTIYF	TGTGCCAGCAGCCCAGGTGGATCTGGAAACACCATATATTTT
TRBV28	TRBJ1-4	.	TRBD1	CASRDQGGDEKLFF	TGTGCCAGCAGGGACCAGGGGGGCGATGAAAAACTGTTTTTT
TRBV12-5	TRBJ1-5	.	.	CASGLPPPGQPQHF	TGTGCTAGTGGTTTGCCCCCCCCGGGGCAGCCCCAGCATTTT
TRBV10-3	TRBJ2-7	.	TRBD1	CAISAVSQGQDEQYF	TGTGCCATCAGTGCGGTATCACAGGGGCAGGACGAGCAGTACTTC
TRBV10-3	TRBJ1-5	.	TRBD1	CAISEGGGSNQPQHF	TGTGCCATCAGTGAAGGGGGCGGAAGCAATCAGCCCCAGCATTTT
TRBV9	TRBJ2-5	.	.	CASSKNQGTMQETQYF	TGTGCCAGCAGCAAAAACCAGGGGACGATGCAAGAGACCCAGTACTTC
TRBV27	TRBJ2-7	.	TRBD1	CASSPVWDRGQLEQYF	TGTGCCAGCAGCCCGGTTTGGGACAGGGGCCAATTAGAGCAGTACTTC
TRBV5-4	TRBJ2-5	few	TRBD2	CASSLDGRAGGTQYF	TGTGCCAGCAGCTTGGACGGGAGGGCCGGGGGGACCCAGTACTTC
TRBV4-1	TRBJ2-2	.	TRBD2	CASSQEGSLAGGPNTGELFF	TGCGCCAGCAGCCAAGAAGGCTCACTAGCGGGAGGGCCCAACACCGGGGAGCTGTTTTTT
TRBV6-6	TRBJ1-1	.	.	CASSYGGSEAFF	TGTGCCAGCAGTTACGGTGGCAGTGAAGCTTTCTTT
TRBV2	TRBJ2-1	.	TRBD1	CASSEVRQGGEQFF	TGTGCCAGCAGTGAAGTCCGACAGGGGGGTGAGCAGTTCTTC
TRBV4-3	TRBJ1-4	.	.	CASSQDRGANEKLFF	TGCGCCAGCAGCCAAGATAGGGGTGCTAATGAAAAACTGTTTTTT
TRBV30	TRBJ2-1	.	TRBD2	CAWDPRLAPYNEQFF	TGTGCCTGGGACCCCCGACTAGCACCGTACAATGAGCAGTTCTTC
TRBV19	TRBJ2-3	.	.	CASSIDSRSTDTQYF	TGTGCCAGTAGTATAGATTCTCGGAGCACAGATACGCAGTATTTT
TRBV2	TRBJ1-1	.	.	CASRRPGQNTEAFF	TGTGCCAGCAGACGCCCCGGACAGAACACTGAAGCTTTCTTT
TRBV6-1	TRBJ2-7	.	TRBD2	CASSAWRAGGIVSEQYF	TGTGCCAGCAGTGCATGGAGGGCGGGAGGAATAGTTAGCGAGCAGTACTTC
TRBV18	TRBJ2-2	.	TRBD1	CASSDRGRTSTGELFF	TGTGCCAGCTCTGACAGGGGACGGACGAGCACCGGGGAGCTGTTTTTT
TRBV5-4	TRBJ1-1	.	.	CASSWRGRLNTEAFF	TGTGCCAGCAGCTGGCGAGGTCGACTGAACACTGAAGCTTTCTTT
TRBV11-3	TRBJ2-7	.	.	CASSPSGSGTQTYEQYF	TGTGCCAGCAGCCCTAGTGGTTCTGGGACACAAACCTACGAGCAGTACTTC
TRBV6-1	TRBJ1-2	.	TRBD1	CASRINQGAGGYTF	TGTGCCAGCAGGATAAATCAGGGGGCCGGTGGCTACACCTTC
TRBV28	TRBJ2-1	.	.	CASSRDRSTYNEQFF	TGTGCCAGCAGCCGTGACAGAAGCACGTACAATGAGCAGTTCTTC
TRBV19	TRBJ1-2	.	.	CASRYQGGYTF	TGTGCCAGTAGATATCAGGGTGGCTACACCTTC
TRBV5-1	TRBJ2-2	.	.	CASKESRVGNTGELFF	TGCGCCAGCAAGGAGTCCAGAGTGGGGAACACCGGGGAGCTGTTTTTT
TRBV18	TRBJ2-5	.	TRBD1	CASSPPGQETQYF	TGTGCCAGCTCACCGCCGGGACAGGAGACCCAGTACTTC
TRBV6-5	TRBJ1-1	.	.	CASSYDLERRTEAFF	TGTGCCAGCAGTTACGATTTAGAGAGGCGAACTGAAGCTTTCTTT
TRBV23-1	TRBJ2-7	.	TRBD1	CASSQSRQGCYEQYF	TGCGCCAGCAGCCAATCCAGACAGGGCTGCTACGAGCAGTACTTC